One and the same sample provided the 21 T cell receptor beta chains below, sequenced in a study of blood T cells in healthy people across ages. The use of a sample-barcoded 5' primer and a J-beta primer mix characterized a second PCR of 7 to 11 cycles. TCRdb re-derived calls from the 5' RACE reads in MiXCR, one entry per CDR3 protein. The sample contains 800,000 to 950,000 distinct CDR3 sequences, almost 30% of which appear only once. This same sample was also taken into another study, of T cells of mothers and their children.

Sequenced: blood. These receptors came from a middle-aged woman in good health.

This clonotype was counted only a few times. The chain uses TRBV14 and TRBJ1-6; 7 bases are a match to TRBD1. The V segment lost 0 bases and the J segment 9 bases; nucleotides outside the gene matches: 11. Germline CDR1 and CDR2: SGHDN and FVKESK. This CDR3 has 17 amino acids. CDR3 sequence: CASSQDVGTASISPLHF. CDR3 sequence (DNA): TGTGCCAGCAGCCAAGATGTGGGGACAGCTTCCATTTCACCCCTCCACTTT.

The gene calls are TRBV24-1 and TRBJ1-1, with a weak D call TRBD1 (5 bases). The CDR3 is 17 amino acids. CDR1 KGHDR and CDR2 SFDVKD come from the germline V gene. Trimming removed 5 bases at V and 6 bases at J, with 24 bases between. Written as DNA, the CDR3 is TGTGCCACCAGTGGACCCACCGCTTCCGCAGGGTTGTCTGAAGCTTTCTTT. Amino acid sequence: CATSGPTASAGLSEAFF.

The chain has TRBV2 and TRBJ2-7; 12 bases line up with TRBD2. The J call may be incorrect, as the DNA end agrees better with TRBJ2-5. The germline CDR1 and CDR2 sequences are SNHLY and FYNNEI. This CDR3 is built from 15 residues. The CDR3 DNA follows: TGTGCCAGCAGGGGCTACGGGACTAGCGGGGAGACCCAGTACTTC. Its protein is CASRGYGTSGETQYF.

This clonotype was observed a few times. The CDR3 is CASSSTLAGGRTDTQYF. In nucleotides, the CDR3 is TGTGCCAGCAGTTCGACACTAGCGGGGGGACGCACAGATACGCAGTATTTT. The J gene is TRBJ2-3, the V gene TRBV6-5, with TRBD2 matching over 12 bases. This CDR3 comprises 17 residues. The ends lost 4 bases at V and 1 base at J; junction bases unmatched: 6. CDR1 and CDR2 from the germline V gene are MNHEY and SVGAGI.

This clonotype has a count of ten or more. This CDR3 reads CASSAGGTDTQYF. CDR3 bases: TGTGCCAGCAGTGCAGGGGGCACAGATACGCAGTATTTT. The chain has TRBV6-4 and TRBJ2-3; tentatively, D is TRBD1 (6 bases). V gave up 4 bases and J gave up 1 base, with 6 bases separating them. There are 13 residues in the CDR3. CDR1 and CDR2 (germline): MRHNA, SNTAGT.

This clonotype came up a few times. The chain recombines TRBV7-2 with TRBJ2-7; TRBD1 matches at 7 bases. Germline CDR1 and CDR2: SGHTA and FQGNSA. The CDR3 totals 13 residues. Losses at the gene ends were 6 bases for V and 6 bases for J; bases not matched to a gene: 8. The CDR3 DNA is TGTGCCAGCAGTTCTGGACAGGATCTCGAGCAGTACTTC. Protein product: CASSSGQDLEQYF.

V usage is TRBV10-3 and J usage is TRBJ2-1; 12 bases map to TRBD2. This CDR3 spans 15 amino acids. The germline V gene has CDR1 ENHRY and CDR2 SYGVKD. Trimming removed 6 bases from V and 10 bases from J; junction bases left unmatched: 10. CDR3 nucleotides: TGTGCCATCAGGGAGGGACTAGCGGGCGTCGGGGAGCAGTTCTTC. Encoded protein: CAIREGLAGVGEQFF.

The genes are TRBV12-3 or TRBV12-4 and TRBJ2-5; the D gene is possibly TRBD2 (6 bases). The CDR3 covers 14 residues. Trimming left V 7 bases short and J 1 base short, with 13 bases between. CDR3 nucleotides: TGTGCCAGCACTATAGGACTAACCCAAGAGACCCAGTACTTC. Amino acids: CASTIGLTQETQYF.

The chain carries TRBV7-2 and TRBJ1-2; D perhaps matches TRBD1 (6 bases). The germline V gene encodes CDR1 SGHTA and CDR2 FQGNSA. V was shortened by 2 bases and J by 6 bases, with 16 bases between the two germline ends. The CDR3 is made up of 15 amino acids. The CDR3 coding sequence is TGTGCCAGCAGCTTATCCTGGGGGCGGGTGGATGGCTACACCTTC. As protein: CASSLSWGRVDGYTF.

About this clonotype: An end of the junction differs from the germline gene, which may be a read error. The chain joins TRBV4-1 to TRBJ1-4; D gene uncertain. The CDR3 length is 17 residues. Germline values: CDR1 MGHRA, CDR2 YSYEKL. In nucleotides, the CDR3 is TGCGCCAGTCGTCGGACGGAAGTTATTGCAACTAGTGAAAAACTGTTTTTT. Its protein product is CASRRTEVIATSEKLFF.

The V and J genes are TRBV4-1 and TRBJ1-5; 9 nucleotides agree with TRBD1. This CDR3 is 13 amino acids long. Germline V CDR1 and CDR2: MGHRA, YSYEKL. Germline trimming cut 8 bases from V and 4 bases from J; bases unmatched to any gene: 3. CDR3 protein: CASQQGANQPQHF. CDR3 coding DNA: TGCGCCAGCCAACAGGGGGCGAATCAGCCCCAGCATTTT.

In nucleotides, the CDR3 is TGTGCCAGCAGTTACAACAGGGAACGGGAGACCCAGTTCTTC. Its translation: CASSYNRERETQFF. The genes are TRBV12-3 or TRBV12-4 and TRBJ2-1, with D perhaps given as TRBD1 or TRBD2 (6 bases each). V was shortened by 4 bases and J by 13 bases, with 20 bases between the two germline ends. This CDR3 spans 14 amino acids.

Regarding this clonotype: This may come from a read error, since a much larger clone is one base off. This chain uses TRBV7-9 with TRBJ2-5, with 11 bases aligning to TRBD1. The germline V gene has CDR1 SEHNR and CDR2 FQNEAQ (reference sequence). This CDR3 is built from 15 residues. In DNA form, the CDR3 reads TGTGCCAGCAGCCCGGACAGGGGGCGCCGAGAGACCCGGTACTTC. Its translation is CASSPDRGRRETRYF.

This chain connects TRBV12-3 or TRBV12-4 to TRBJ1-6; TRBD1 aligns across 11 bases. This CDR3 spans 16 amino acids. V gave up 6 bases and J gave up 6 bases; unmatched junction bases: 7. The CDR3 region is CASSLGTGGSNSPLHF. The CDR3 nucleotides are TGTGCCAGCAGCCTAGGGACAGGGGGTTCTAATTCACCCCTCCACTTT.

The chain employs TRBV28 and TRBJ2-3, with TRBD1 identical over 10 bases. CDR3 size: 16 residues. Germline lookup yields CDR1 MDHEN and CDR2 SYDVKM. V lost 4 bases to trimming and J lost 3 bases; unmatched junction nucleotides: 7. CDR3 nucleotide sequence: TGTGCCAGCAGTTCACGTTGGACAGGGGGAACAGATACGCAGTATTTT. Translation: CASSSRWTGGTDTQYF.

The chain carries TRBV20-1 and TRBJ2-7, with 8 bases fitting TRBD1. Germline V gene data show CDR1 as DFQATT and CDR2 as SNEGSKA (reference sequence). The CDR3 runs 14 residues. The V and J ends lost 2 bases and 3 bases, in that order; junction bases with no gene match: 6. The CDR3 reads CSARPPGTGYEQYF. Here the CDR3 DNA reads TGCAGTGCTAGACCTCCCGGGACAGGCTACGAGCAGTACTTC.

The chain's CDR3 is CASSFYGTSGGANEQFF. In nucleotides, the CDR3 is TGTGCCAGCAGCTTCTACGGGACTAGCGGGGGGGCCAATGAGCAGTTCTTC. The gene calls are TRBV7-8 and TRBJ2-1, with 16 bases lining up with TRBD2. This CDR3 has 17 amino acids. V shed 3 bases and J 6 bases; nucleotides not matched to a gene: 5. Germline V CDR1 and CDR2: SGHVS, FQNEAQ. Drawing the rest from reference TRBV7-8 and TRBJ2-1, the complete variable domain is GAGVSQSPRYKVAKRGQDVALRCDPISGHVSLFWYQQALGQGPEFLTYFQNEAQLDKSGLPSDRFFAERPEGSVSTLKIQRTQQEDSAVYLCASSFYGTSGGANEQFFGPGTRLTVL.

In this sample, this clonotype turned up a few times. This chain links TRBV28 with TRBJ1-2; D uncertain. The germline gives CDR1 MDHEN, CDR2 SYDVKM. This CDR3 has 14 amino acids. Trimming shortened V by 7 bases and J by 4 bases, and 16 bases separated the two germline ends. CDR3 loop: CASTGTPYSYGYTF. DNA of the CDR3: TGTGCCAGCACTGGCACCCCTTATTCCTATGGCTACACCTTC.

Points on this clonotype: A much larger clonotype is one base distant, so this may be a read error. The limits of the CDR3 on the DNA are not certain, so only TCRdb's listed CDR3 is given. V usage is TRBV9 and J usage is TRBJ2-5; the table's D call TRBD1 went unverified against the DNA. The CDR3 region is 14 residues in length, termini included. Germline assignment: CDR1 SGDLS and CDR2 YYNGEE. The CDR3 sequence: CASSVAGGAETQCF.

This clonotype was detected ten times or more. J is TRBJ2-7 and V is TRBV20-1, with 9 bases matching TRBD1. CDR3 length equals 13 residues. After removal of 3 bases from V and 5 bases from J, the junction contained 5 bases not matched to a gene. CDR1 and CDR2 (germline): DFQATT, SNEGSKA (reference sequence). The CDR3 region has the DNA TGCAGTGCTAGCCGGGACAGGGTGAACGAGCAGTACTTC. Translated, it gives CSASRDRVNEQYF.

Ten or more counts support this clonotype. The rearrangement joins TRBV24-1 to TRBJ2-7, with a tentative D call TRBD2 (6 bases). Germline lookup yields CDR1 KGHDR and CDR2 SFDVKD. This CDR3 has 12 residues. V was pared by 1 base and J by 6 bases, with 6 bases between. In DNA, the CDR3 is TGTGCCACCAGTGATTTCGGGGGCGAGCAGTACTTC. Amino acid sequence: CATSDFGGEQYF.